This TCR beta chain was identified during a study of blood T cell repertoires in COVID-19. Study overall: Specimens from acute and convalescent COVID-19 originated in the United States, Italy and Spain.

The CDR3 spans 13 residues. The V end lost 3 bases, the J end lost 9 bases, and 12 bases lay between the germline ends. Germline-derived CDR1 and CDR2 are SGHTA and FQGNSA. Per the original methods: The authors estimated nucleated cell counts from reference gene primer amplification. Only in-frame clones appear in the TCRdb table, and some are missing; sequencing was by immunoSEQ multiplex PCR. V and J calls and clone size are given by that table; D and trimming were obtained from the DNA. The table lists roughly 69,000 clones, 85% to 90% of them singletons. Specimen: peripheral blood. This clonotype was obtained from a man aged 50 to 60 with acute or convalescent COVID-19. The chain recombines TRBV7-2 with TRBJ2-1; TRBD2 might be the D (5 bases). The CDR3 nucleotides read TGTGCCAGCAGCTTGGCCCCCCGGGGTGAGCAGTTCTTC. As protein: CASSLAPRGEQFF. Based on the CDR3 plus reference TRBV7-2 and TRBJ2-1, the full variable domain is GAGVSQSPSNKVTEKGKDVELRCDPISGHTALYWYRQSLGQGLEFLIYFQGNSAPDKSGLPSDRFSAERTGGSVSTLTIQRTQQEDSAVYLCASSLAPRGEQFFGPGTRLTVL.